These T cell receptor beta chains were read from a single sample in a study of blood T cell repertoires in COVID-19. The repertoire was sequenced with immunoSEQ multiplex PCR; TCRdb's copy has only in-frame clones and lacks some. The sample holds 150,000 to 200,000 clones, 80% to 90% seen once. The sample taken for sequencing was peripheral blood. The receptors originated from a human donor with active or convalescent COVID-19. The donor label of this sample is uncertain. CDR3s include the opening cysteine and the closing phenylalanine or tryptophan. The D gene is left open where the match is weak. Expanded clones are given a class, and other clones once, few, many or no size at all.

clone_size d_call j_call v_call cdr3_nt cdr3_aa
. TRBD1 TRBJ2-3 TRBV7-2 TGTGCCAGCAGGCCGGGACAGGGCCCAGATACGCAGTATTTT CASRPGQGPDTQYF
. . TRBJ2-7 TRBV6-5 TGTGCCAGCAGTCCCCAACAGGGCCCCTACGAGCAGTACTTC CASSPQQGPYEQYF
once . TRBJ1-1 TRBV28 TGTGCCAGCAGTTTCCTTCAGGAAGACACTGAAGCTTTCTTT CASSFLQEDTEAFF
. . TRBJ1-1 TRBV4-1 TGCGCCAGCAGCCAAGAATGGGGGCTGGAGGCTTTCTTT CASSQEWGLEAFF
. TRBD1 TRBJ1-1 TRBV3-1/TRBV3-2 TGTGCCAGCAGCCCCAGGCCCGGACAGGGGGTTTTCTTT CASSPRPGQGVFF
. . TRBJ2-7 TRBV6-2/TRBV6-3 TGTGCCAGCAGTACCTTCGCGGAGGCCTACGAGCAGTACTTC CASSTFAEAYEQYF
. . TRBJ1-1 TRBV12-2 TGTGCAAGTCGCTTAGCACAGGGCTCGAACACTGAAGCTTTCTTT CASRLAQGSNTEAFF
. TRBD2 TRBJ2-3 TRBV9 TGTGCCAGCAGCGCTTCTAGCGGGGGGGGGAAGCAGTATTTT CASSASSGGGKQYF
. . TRBJ2-3 TRBV19 TGTGCCAGTAGTATAATTCTCACAGATACGCAGTATTTT CASSIILTDTQYF
. . TRBJ2-7 TRBV28 TGTGCCAGTAGGGGGATCTACGAGCAGTACTTC CASRGIYEQYF
. TRBD1 TRBJ2-6 TRBV10-3 TGTGCCATCAGGCTAGAATGGACAGGGGGAAGCTCTGGGGCCAACGTCCTGACTTTC CAIRLEWTGGSSGANVLTF
. TRBD2 TRBJ2-5 TRBV5-4 TGTGCCAGCAGCTTAACTAGCGGTCAAGAGACCCAGTACTTC CASSLTSGQETQYF
. . TRBJ2-7 TRBV7-7 TGTGCTAGCAGCATTCCCGGGGGGCGGGACCCCTTTAGTTACGAGCAGTACTTC CASSIPGGRDPFSYEQYF
. . TRBJ2-7 TRBV4-1 TGCGCCAGCAGCCAAGATTATAACAGCCCATCCTACGAGCAGTACTTC CASSQDYNSPSYEQYF
. TRBD2 TRBJ2-1 TRBV7-9 TGTGCCAGCAGCTCCCTCGCGGGCGGGAGCATCTCCTACAATGAGCAGTTCTTC CASSSLAGGSISYNEQFF
. . TRBJ1-2 TRBV5-4 TGTGCCAGCAGCCCGGCAGGGCTCTATGGCTACACCTTC CASSPAGLYGYTF
. . TRBJ1-2 TRBV5-6 TGTGCCAGCAGCTGGGACAACCCGCCGGCAAGCGGCTACACCTTC CASSWDNPPASGYTF
. TRBD2 TRBJ2-3 TRBV7-8 TGTGCCAGCAGCCCCCGGACTAGCGGGAGTAGCACAGATACGCAGTATTTT CASSPRTSGSSTDTQYF
once . TRBJ2-6 TRBV2 TGTGCCAGCAACCGGGAGCTGAGCCCTGGGGCCAACGTCCTGACTTTC CASNRELSPGANVLTF
. TRBD1 TRBJ1-6 TRBV7-9 TGTGCCAGCAGCTCACCGGGACAGATCGATTCACCCCTCCACTTT CASSSPGQIDSPLHF
. TRBD1 TRBJ1-6 TRBV28 TGTGCCAGCAGTTTACGGACCGGGACAGGAACTAATTCACCCCTCCACTTT CASSLRTGTGTNSPLHF
. . TRBJ1-1 TRBV6-6 TGTGCCAGCAGAGAAGGAGCGAACACTGAAGCTTTCTTT CASREGANTEAFF
few . TRBJ1-3 TRBV7-9 TGTGCCAGCAGCTTAGATTCAGGGTACTCTGGAAACACCATATATTTT CASSLDSGYSGNTIYF
once . TRBJ2-7 TRBV12-3/TRBV12-4 TGTGCCAGCAGTTTTGGGGGGAACGAGCAGTACTTC CASSFGGNEQYF
. TRBD2 TRBJ2-3 TRBV2 TGTGCCAGCAGTGGGGGGACTAGCGGGAGAAGCACAGATACGCAGTATTTT CASSGGTSGRSTDTQYF
. . TRBJ2-7 TRBV27 TGTGCCAGCAGTTTATCAAATCTCGACGAGCAGTACTTC CASSLSNLDEQYF
. . TRBJ1-3 TRBV18 TGTGCCAGCTCACCAGCTCTAGGACTAGGAAACACCATATATTTT CASSPALGLGNTIYF
. . TRBJ1-1 TRBV6-6 TGTGCCAGCAGTTTAGATGAGGCCCGGATCGTTGAAGCTTTCTTT CASSLDEARIVEAFF
. TRBD2 TRBJ2-3 TRBV9 TGTGCCAGCGGTTCAGCGGGGGGCCATCCCACAGATACGCAGTATTTT CASGSAGGHPTDTQYF
. TRBD2 TRBJ2-7 TRBV27 TGTGCCAGCAGTTCAGAGGGGTTGGCGGGAGAAGCGCAGTACTTC CASSSEGLAGEAQYF
. . TRBJ2-2 TRBV9 TGTGCCAGCAGCGTAGCTAGTACCGGGGAGCTGTTTTTT CASSVASTGELFF
. TRBD2 TRBJ2-3 TRBV4-3 TGCGCCAGCAGCCCCGAGGCGGGACTATACACAGATACGCAGTATTTT CASSPEAGLYTDTQYF
. . TRBJ1-2 TRBV6-5 TGTGCCAGCAGCCTATCATTCGCGGCTAACTATGGCTACACCTTC CASSLSFAANYGYTF
. . TRBJ2-5 TRBV19 TGTGCCAGTAGTATGACGTGGTGGGGGGTTGAGGAGACCCAGTACTTC CASSMTWWGVEETQYF
once . TRBJ2-5 TRBV4-2 TGTGCCAGCAGCCAAGGTGGGGGGGCTAATCGAGAGACCCAGTACTTC CASSQGGGANRETQYF
. . TRBJ1-2 TRBV7-2 TGTGCCAGCAGCGTTGACAGCCTCTATGGCTACACCTTC CASSVDSLYGYTF
. TRBD1 TRBJ2-1 TRBV30 TGTGCCTGCGGGGCAGGGGGTTACAATGAGCAGTTCTTC CACGAGGYNEQFF
few TRBD1 TRBJ1-1 TRBV11-2 TGTGCCAGCAGCTTAGGACAGGGGGCTGAAGCTTTCTTT CASSLGQGAEAFF
. TRBD1 TRBJ2-2 TRBV6-5 TGTGCCAGCAGCGTAGGACAGGGGATCGGCGGGGAGCTGTTTTTT CASSVGQGIGGELFF
. TRBD2 TRBJ2-7 TRBV10-3 TGTGCCATCAGGGGGGACGGGGGGTACTCCTACGAGCAGTACTTC CAIRGDGGYSYEQYF